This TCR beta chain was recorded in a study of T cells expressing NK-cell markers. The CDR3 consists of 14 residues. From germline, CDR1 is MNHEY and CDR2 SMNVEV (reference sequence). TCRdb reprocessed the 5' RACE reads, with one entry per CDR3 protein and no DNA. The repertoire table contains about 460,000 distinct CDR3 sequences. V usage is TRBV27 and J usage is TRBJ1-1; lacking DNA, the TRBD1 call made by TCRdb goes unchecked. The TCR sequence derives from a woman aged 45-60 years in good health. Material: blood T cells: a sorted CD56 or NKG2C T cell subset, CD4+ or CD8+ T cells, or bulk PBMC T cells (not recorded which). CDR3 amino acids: CASSSYRGYTEAFF.